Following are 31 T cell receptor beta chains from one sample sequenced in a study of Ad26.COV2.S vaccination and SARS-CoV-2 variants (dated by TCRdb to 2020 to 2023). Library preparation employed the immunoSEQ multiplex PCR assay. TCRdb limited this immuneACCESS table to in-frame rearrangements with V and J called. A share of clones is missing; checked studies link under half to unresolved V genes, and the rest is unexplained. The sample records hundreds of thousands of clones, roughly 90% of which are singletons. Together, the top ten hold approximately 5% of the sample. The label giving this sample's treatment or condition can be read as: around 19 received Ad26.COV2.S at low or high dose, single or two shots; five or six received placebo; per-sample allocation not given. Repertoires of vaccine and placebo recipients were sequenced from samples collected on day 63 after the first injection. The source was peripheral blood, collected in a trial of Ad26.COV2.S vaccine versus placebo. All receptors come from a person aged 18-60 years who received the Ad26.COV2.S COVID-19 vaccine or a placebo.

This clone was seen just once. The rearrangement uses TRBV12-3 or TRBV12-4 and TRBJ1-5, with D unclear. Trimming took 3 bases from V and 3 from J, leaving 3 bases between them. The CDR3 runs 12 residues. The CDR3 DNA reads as TGTGCCAGCAGTTTGGACAATCAGCCCCAGCATTTT. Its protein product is CASSLDNQPQHF.

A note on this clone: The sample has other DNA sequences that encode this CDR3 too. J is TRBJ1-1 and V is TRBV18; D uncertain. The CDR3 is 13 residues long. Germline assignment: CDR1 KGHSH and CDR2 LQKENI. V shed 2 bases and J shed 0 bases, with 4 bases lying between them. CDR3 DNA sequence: TGTGCCAGCTCACCAGGGTTGAACACTGAAGCTTTCTTT. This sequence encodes CASSPGLNTEAFF. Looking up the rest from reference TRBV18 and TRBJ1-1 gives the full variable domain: NAGVMQNPRHLVRRRGQEARLRCSPMKGHSHVYWYRQLPEEGLKFMVYLQKENIIDESGMPKERFSAEFPKEGPSILRIQQVVRGDSAAYFCASSPGLNTEAFFGQGTRLTVV.

In nucleotides, the CDR3 is TGTGCCAGCAGCTCCATCGGGGGAGCTGAAGCTTTCTTT. Translation gives CASSSIGGAEAFF. The V gene is TRBV5-4, the J gene TRBJ1-1, with a weak D call TRBD1 (5 bases). The CDR3 runs 13 residues. The germline V gene encodes CDR1 SGHNT and CDR2 YYREEE (reference sequence). Trimming removed 3 bases at V and 6 bases at J, with 12 bases between.

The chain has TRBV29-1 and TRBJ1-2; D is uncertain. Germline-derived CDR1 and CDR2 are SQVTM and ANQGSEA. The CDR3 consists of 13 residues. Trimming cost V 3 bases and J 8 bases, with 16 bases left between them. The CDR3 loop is CSVEDSTDRGYTF. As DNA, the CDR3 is TGCAGCGTTGAGGACTCTACTGACCGCGGCTACACCTTC.

CDR3 bases: TGTGCCAGCAGTTTAGGGGGCTGGCGCAATCAGCCCCAGCATTTT. This gives the protein CASSLGGWRNQPQHF. The gene calls are TRBV28 and TRBJ1-5; weak D call: TRBD1 (6 bases). There are 15 residues in the CDR3. V was pared by 2 bases and J by 2 bases, with 10 bases between. The germline CDR1 and CDR2 sequences are MDHEN and SYDVKM. Looking up the rest from reference TRBV28 and TRBJ1-5 gives the full variable domain: DVKVTQSSRYLVKRTGEKVFLECVQDMDHENMFWYRQDPGLGLRLIYFSYDVKMKEKGDIPEGYSVSREKKERFSLILESASTNQTSMYLCASSLGGWRNQPQHFGDGTRLSIL.

The CDR3 DNA follows: TGTGCCATCAGTGAAAGTGGGCTAGCGGGGGGGACGTACGAGCAGTACTTC. Amino acids: CAISESGLAGGTYEQYF. The chain uses TRBV10-3 and TRBJ2-7; TRBD2 matches 12 bases. The CDR3 totals 17 residues. CDR1 is ENHRY and CDR2 is SYGVKD in the germline V gene. The J segment lost 4 bases and the V segment lost 3 bases, leaving 10 bases of the junction unmatched.

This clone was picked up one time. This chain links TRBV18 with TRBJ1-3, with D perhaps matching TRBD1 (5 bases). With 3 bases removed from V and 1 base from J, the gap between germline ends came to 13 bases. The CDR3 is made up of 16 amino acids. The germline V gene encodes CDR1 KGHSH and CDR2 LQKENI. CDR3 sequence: CASSPDSSGSGNTIYF. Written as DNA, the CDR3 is TGTGCCAGCTCACCCGACAGTTCAGGGTCTGGAAACACCATATATTTT.

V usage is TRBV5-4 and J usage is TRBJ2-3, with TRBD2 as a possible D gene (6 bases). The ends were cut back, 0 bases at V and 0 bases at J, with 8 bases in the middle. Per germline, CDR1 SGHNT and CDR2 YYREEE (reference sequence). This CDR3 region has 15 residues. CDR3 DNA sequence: TGTGCCAGCAGCTTGGACGCGGGGAGCACAGATACGCAGTATTTT. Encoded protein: CASSLDAGSTDTQYF.

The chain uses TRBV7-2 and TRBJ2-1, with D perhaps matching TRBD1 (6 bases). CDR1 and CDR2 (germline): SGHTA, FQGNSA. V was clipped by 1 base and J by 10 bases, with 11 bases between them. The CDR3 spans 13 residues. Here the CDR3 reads CASSLVGAEEQFF. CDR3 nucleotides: TGTGCCAGCAGCTTAGTGGGGGCCGAGGAGCAGTTCTTC.

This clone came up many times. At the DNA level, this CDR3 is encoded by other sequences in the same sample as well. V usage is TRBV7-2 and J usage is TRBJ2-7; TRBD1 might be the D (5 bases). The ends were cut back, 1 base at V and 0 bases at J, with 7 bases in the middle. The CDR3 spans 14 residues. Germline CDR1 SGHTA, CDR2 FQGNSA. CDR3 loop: CASSLGGGSYEQYF. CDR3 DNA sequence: TGTGCCAGCAGCTTAGGGGGCGGCTCCTACGAGCAGTACTTC.

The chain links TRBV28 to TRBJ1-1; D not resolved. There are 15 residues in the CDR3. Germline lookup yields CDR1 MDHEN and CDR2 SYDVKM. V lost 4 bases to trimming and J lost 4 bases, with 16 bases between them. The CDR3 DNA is TGTGCCAGCAGTTACGCCGACATTTCGAGCACTGAAGCTTTCTTT. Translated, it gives CASSYADISSTEAFF.

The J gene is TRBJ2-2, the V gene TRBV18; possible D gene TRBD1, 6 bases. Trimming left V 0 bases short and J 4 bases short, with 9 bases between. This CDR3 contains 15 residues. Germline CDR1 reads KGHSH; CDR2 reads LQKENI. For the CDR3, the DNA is TGTGCCAGCTCACCACCGGCAGGGGTCACCGGGGAGCTGTTTTTT. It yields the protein CASSPPAGVTGELFF. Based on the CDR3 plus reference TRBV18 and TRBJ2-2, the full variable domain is NAGVMQNPRHLVRRRGQEARLRCSPMKGHSHVYWYRQLPEEGLKFMVYLQKENIIDESGMPKERFSAEFPKEGPSILRIQQVVRGDSAAYFCASSPPAGVTGELFFGEGSRLTVL.

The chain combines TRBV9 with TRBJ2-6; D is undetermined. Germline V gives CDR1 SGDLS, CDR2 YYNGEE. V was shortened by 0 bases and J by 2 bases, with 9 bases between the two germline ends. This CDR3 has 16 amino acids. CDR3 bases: TGTGCCAGCAGCGTAGAACAGATTCCTGGGGCCAACGTCCTGACTTTC. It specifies CASSVEQIPGANVLTF.

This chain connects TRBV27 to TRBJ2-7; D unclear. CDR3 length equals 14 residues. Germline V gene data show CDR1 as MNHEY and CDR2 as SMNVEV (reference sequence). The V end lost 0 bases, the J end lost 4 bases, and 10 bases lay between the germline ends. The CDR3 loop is CASSLSVISYEQYF. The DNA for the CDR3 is TGTGCCAGCAGTTTATCGGTCATTTCGTACGAGCAGTACTTC.

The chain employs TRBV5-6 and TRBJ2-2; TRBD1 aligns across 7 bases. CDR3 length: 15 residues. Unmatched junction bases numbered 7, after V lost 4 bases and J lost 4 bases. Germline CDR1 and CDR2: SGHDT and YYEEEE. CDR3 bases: TGTGCCAGCAGCACAAGGACAGGATCCACCGGGGAGCTGTTTTTT. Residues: CASSTRTGSTGELFF.

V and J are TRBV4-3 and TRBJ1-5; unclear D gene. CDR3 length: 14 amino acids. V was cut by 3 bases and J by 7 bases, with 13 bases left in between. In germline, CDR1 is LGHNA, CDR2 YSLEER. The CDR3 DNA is TGCGCCAGCAGCCAGAGTCTCACCGACCAGCCCCAGCATTTT. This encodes CASSQSLTDQPQHF.

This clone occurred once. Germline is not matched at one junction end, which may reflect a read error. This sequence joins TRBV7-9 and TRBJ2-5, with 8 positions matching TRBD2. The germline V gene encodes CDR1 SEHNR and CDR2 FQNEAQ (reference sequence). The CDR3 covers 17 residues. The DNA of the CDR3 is TGTGCCAGCAGCCTAGCCTCGACCGGGAGGGATGGCGGGACCCAGTACTTC. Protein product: CASSLASTGRDGGTQYF. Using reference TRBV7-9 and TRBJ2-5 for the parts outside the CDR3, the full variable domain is DTGVSQNPRHKITKRGQNVTFRCDPISEHNRLYWYRQTLGQGPEFLTYFQNEAQLEKSRLLSDRFSAERPKGSFSTLEIQRTEQGDSAMYLCASSLASTGRDGGTQYFGPGTRLLVL.

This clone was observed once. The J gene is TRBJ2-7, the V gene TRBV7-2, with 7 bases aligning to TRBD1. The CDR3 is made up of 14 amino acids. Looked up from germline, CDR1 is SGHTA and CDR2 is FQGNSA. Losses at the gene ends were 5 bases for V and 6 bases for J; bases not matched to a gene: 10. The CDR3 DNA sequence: TGTGCCAGCAGCCCCGACAGGGTTTCCCTCGAGCAGTACTTC. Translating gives CASSPDRVSLEQYF.

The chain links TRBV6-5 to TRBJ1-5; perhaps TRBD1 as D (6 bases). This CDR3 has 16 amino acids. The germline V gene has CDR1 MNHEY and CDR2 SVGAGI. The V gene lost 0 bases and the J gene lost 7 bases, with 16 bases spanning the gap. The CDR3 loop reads CASSYSSKGGGQPQHF. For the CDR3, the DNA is TGTGCCAGCAGTTACTCGAGTAAGGGGGGCGGGCAGCCCCAGCATTTT.

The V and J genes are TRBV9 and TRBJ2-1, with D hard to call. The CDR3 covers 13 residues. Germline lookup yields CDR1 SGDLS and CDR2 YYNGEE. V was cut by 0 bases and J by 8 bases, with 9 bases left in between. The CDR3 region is CASSVAAGDEQFF. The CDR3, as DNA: TGTGCCAGCAGCGTAGCGGCTGGGGATGAGCAGTTCTTC.

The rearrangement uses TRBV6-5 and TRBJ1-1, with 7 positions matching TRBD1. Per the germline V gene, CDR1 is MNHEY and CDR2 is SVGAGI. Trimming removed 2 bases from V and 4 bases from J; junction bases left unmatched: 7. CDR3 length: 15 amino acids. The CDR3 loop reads CASSYEGAHATEAFF. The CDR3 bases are TGTGCCAGCAGTTACGAGGGGGCGCATGCCACTGAAGCTTTCTTT.

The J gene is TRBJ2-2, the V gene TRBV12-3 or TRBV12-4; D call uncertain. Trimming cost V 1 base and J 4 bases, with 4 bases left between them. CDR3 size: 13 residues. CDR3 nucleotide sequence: TGTGCCAGCAGTTTAGGTGCCACCGGGGAGCTGTTTTTT. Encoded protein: CASSLGATGELFF.

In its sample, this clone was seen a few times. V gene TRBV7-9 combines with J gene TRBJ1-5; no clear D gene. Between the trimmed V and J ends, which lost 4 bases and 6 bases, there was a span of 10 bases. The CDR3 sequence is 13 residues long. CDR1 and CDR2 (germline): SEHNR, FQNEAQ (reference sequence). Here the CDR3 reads CASSSQEGQPQHF. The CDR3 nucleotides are TGTGCCAGCAGCTCTCAAGAAGGTCAGCCCCAGCATTTT.

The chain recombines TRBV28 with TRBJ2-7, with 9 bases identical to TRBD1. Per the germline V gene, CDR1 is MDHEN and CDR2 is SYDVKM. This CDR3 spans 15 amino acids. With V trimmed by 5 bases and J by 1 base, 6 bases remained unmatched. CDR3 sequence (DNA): TGTGCCAGCAGTGCGGGGACAGGGCTTTCCTACGAGCAGTACTTC. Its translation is CASSAGTGLSYEQYF.

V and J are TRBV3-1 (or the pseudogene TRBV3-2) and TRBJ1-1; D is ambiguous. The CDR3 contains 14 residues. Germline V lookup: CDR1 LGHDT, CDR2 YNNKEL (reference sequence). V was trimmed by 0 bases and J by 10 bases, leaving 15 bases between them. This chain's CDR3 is CASSQESPAARAFF. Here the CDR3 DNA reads TGTGCCAGCAGCCAAGAAAGCCCCGCCGCTCGAGCTTTCTTT.

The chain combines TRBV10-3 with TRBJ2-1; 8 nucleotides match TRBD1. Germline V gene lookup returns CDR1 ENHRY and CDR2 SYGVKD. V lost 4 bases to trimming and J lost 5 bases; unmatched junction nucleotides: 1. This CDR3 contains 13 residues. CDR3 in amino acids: CAISGQGNNEQFF. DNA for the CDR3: TGTGCCATCAGTGGACAGGGGAACAATGAGCAGTTCTTC.

The CDR3 sequence is CASSLQGQGFYGYTF. Here the CDR3 DNA reads TGTGCCAGCAGTTTACAAGGACAGGGATTCTATGGCTACACCTTC. The chain recombines TRBV28 with TRBJ1-2; 8 positions match TRBD1. Germline values: CDR1 MDHEN, CDR2 SYDVKM. J was trimmed by 4 bases and V by 2 bases; bases with no gene match: 6. This CDR3 contains 15 residues.

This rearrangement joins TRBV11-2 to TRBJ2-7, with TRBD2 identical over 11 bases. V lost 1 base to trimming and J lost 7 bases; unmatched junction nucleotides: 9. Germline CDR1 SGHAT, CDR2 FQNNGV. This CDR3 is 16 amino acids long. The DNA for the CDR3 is TGTGCCAGCAGCTTAGGTGTAGCGGGAGGGCTGGAAGAGCAGTACTTC. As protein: CASSLGVAGGLEEQYF.

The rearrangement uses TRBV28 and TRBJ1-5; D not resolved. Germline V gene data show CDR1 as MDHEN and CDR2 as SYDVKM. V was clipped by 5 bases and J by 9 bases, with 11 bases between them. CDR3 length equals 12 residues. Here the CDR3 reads CASSPGVGPQHF. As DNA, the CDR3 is TGTGCCAGCAGTCCCGGGGTTGGGCCCCAGCATTTT.

The CDR3, as DNA: TGTGCCTGGGAACTACCTCAGGGCTCTGGAAACACCATATATTTT. Translation gives CAWELPQGSGNTIYF. The chain is built from TRBV30 and TRBJ1-3; possibly TRBD1 for D (5 bases). The CDR3 is made up of 15 amino acids. The germline CDR1 and CDR2 sequences are GTSNPN and SVGIG (reference sequence). V gave up 5 bases and J gave up 0 bases, with 14 bases separating them.

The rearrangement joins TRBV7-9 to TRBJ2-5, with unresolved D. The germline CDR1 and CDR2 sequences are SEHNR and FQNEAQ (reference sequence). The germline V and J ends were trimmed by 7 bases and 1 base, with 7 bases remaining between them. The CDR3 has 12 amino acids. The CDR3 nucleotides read TGTGCCAGCAACTTTGCCCAAGAGACCCAGTACTTC. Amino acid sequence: CASNFAQETQYF.